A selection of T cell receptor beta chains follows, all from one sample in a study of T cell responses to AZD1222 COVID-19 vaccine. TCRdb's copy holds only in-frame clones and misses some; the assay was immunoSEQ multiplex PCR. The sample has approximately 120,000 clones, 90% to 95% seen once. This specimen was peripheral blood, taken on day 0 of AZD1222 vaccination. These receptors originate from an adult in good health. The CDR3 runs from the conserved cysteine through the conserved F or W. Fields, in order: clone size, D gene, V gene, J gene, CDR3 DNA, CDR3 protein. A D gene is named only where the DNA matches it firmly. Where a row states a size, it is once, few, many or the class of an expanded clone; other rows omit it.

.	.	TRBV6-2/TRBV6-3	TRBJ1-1	TGTGCCAGCAGTTATTCTCCAGCGAACACTGAAGCTTTCTTT	CASSYSPANTEAFF
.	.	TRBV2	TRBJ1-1	TGTGCCAGCAGTGAAAGGGGGGGTGGGACTGAAGCTTTCTTT	CASSERGGGTEAFF
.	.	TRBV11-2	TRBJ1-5	TGTGCCAGCAGCTTAGGTGCGGATAGCAATCAGCCCCAGCATTTT	CASSLGADSNQPQHF
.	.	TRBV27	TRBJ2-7	TGTGCCAGCAGTATTGGTGTGGCCTACGAGCAGTACTTC	CASSIGVAYEQYF
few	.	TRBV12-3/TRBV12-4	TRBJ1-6	TGTGCCAGCAGTTTAGCGTACTCACCCCTCCACTTT	CASSLAYSPLHF
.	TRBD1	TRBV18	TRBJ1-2	TGTGCCAGCTCACCTCCCGCGGGACAGGGTAACTATGGCTACACCTTC	CASSPPAGQGNYGYTF
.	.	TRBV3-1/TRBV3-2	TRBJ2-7	TGTGCCAGCAGTCTACGATACGAGCAGTACTTC	CASSLRYEQYF
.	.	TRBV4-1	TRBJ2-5	TGCGCCAGCATCCGGGGTCTTTCGTCCGAGAAGACCCAGTACTTC	CASIRGLSSEKTQYF
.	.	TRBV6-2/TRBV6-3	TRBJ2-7	TGTGCCAGCAGTTACCGCCGCGAGCAGTACTTC	CASSYRREQYF
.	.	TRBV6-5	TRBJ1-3	TGTGCCAATCAAAAGACATCCCGCTCTGGAAACACCATATATTTT	CANQKTSRSGNTIYF
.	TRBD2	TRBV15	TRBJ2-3	TGTGCCACCAGCGGTCAGCGGGGTAGCCCAGATACGCAGTATTTT	CATSGQRGSPDTQYF
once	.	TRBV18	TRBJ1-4	TGTGCCAGCTCACCACGAGGGGGGACTAATGAAAAACTGTTTTTT	CASSPRGGTNEKLFF
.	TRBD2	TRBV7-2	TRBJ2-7	TGTGCCAGCAGCTTTACTAGCGGGGGGGAGTACGAGCAGTACTTC	CASSFTSGGEYEQYF
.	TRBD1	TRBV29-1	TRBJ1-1	TGCAGCGCCGGGGGACAGGGAGGGAAAGCTTTCTTT	CSAGGQGGKAFF
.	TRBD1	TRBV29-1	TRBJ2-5	TGCAGCGCCCCGACAGGGGCAAATATCGGGGAGACCCAGTACTTC	CSAPTGANIGETQYF
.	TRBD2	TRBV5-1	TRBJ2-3	TGCGCCAGCAGCCTGGCAATGGTAGCGGGGGTTGCAGATACGCAGTATTTT	CASSLAMVAGVADTQYF
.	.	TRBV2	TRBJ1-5	TGTGCCTCCCACCCCTGGGCGGCCGCTCAGCCCCAGCATTTT	CASHPWAAAQPQHF
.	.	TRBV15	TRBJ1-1	TGTGCCACCAGCAGCCCGGGACGGGCATCCGCTGAAGCTTTCTTT	CATSSPGRASAEAFF
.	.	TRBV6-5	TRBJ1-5	TGTGCCAGCAGTTACTCGAGTTTGGGCAATCAGCCCCAGCATTTT	CASSYSSLGNQPQHF
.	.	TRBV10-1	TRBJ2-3	TGCGCCAGCAGTCGCGGACTGGCGACAGATACGCAGTATTTT	CASSRGLATDTQYF